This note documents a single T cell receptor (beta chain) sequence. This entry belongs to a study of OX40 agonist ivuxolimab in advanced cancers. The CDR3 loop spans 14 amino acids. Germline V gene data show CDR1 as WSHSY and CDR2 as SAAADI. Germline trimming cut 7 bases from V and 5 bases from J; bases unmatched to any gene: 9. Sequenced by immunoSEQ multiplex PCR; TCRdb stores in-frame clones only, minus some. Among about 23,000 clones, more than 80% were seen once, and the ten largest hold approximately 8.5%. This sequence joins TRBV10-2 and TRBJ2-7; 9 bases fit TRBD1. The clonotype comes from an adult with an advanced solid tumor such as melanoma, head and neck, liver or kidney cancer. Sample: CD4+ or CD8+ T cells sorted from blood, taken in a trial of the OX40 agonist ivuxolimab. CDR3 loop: CASMLQGAQNEQYF. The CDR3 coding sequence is TGCGCCAGCATGCTACAGGGGGCGCAGAACGAGCAGTACTTC.